This TCR beta chain was captured in a study of blood T cells in healthy people across ages. For the second PCR, which ran for about 7 to 11 cycles, a sample-barcoded 5' primer and a J-beta primer mix were used. Paired-end reads containing CDR3 totaled no fewer than 2.5 million for each sample. TCRdb called the 5' RACE reads again in MiXCR, with one record for every CDR3 protein. The table records about 1 million distinct CDR3 sequences, 40% to 55% of them present only once. This TCR was sampled from a woman aged 60 to 75 in good health. Sample: blood.

This CDR3 reads CASSLLANSYEQYF. The CDR3 DNA follows: TGTGCCAGCAGCTTACTAGCGAACTCCTACGAGCAGTACTTC. The genes are TRBV7-8 and TRBJ2-7; D might be TRBD2 (6 bases). Germline V gene sequence: CDR1 SGHVS, CDR2 FQNEAQ. This CDR3 has 14 amino acids. Trimming stripped 2 bases from V and 0 bases from J, with 8 bases between.